Below are 20 T cell receptor beta chains sequenced from a single sample in a study of cytomegalovirus exposure and HLA in healthy donors. PCR primers comprised 60 Vbeta and 13 Jbeta primers. Here immunoSEQ multiplex PCR was the method, and the copy in TCRdb shows in-frame clones only, minus some. The sample has 85,000 to 120,000 clones, 70% to 85% seen once. The sequenced material came from PBMCs. All receptors come from a boy under 18 in good health and CMV-seronegative.

The gene calls are TRBV7-2 and TRBJ2-5; 9 nucleotides match TRBD2. The germline V gene encodes CDR1 SGHTA and CDR2 FQGNSA. CDR3 length: 17 amino acids. Trimming took 4 bases from V and 7 from J; bases not matched to a gene: 16. Here the CDR3 DNA reads TGTGCCAGCAGCTCATTGAGGGGAAGCGGGGGGTTAGGGACCCAGTACTTC. Translated: CASSSLRGSGGLGTQYF.

This clone was picked up a small number of times. This chain's CDR3 is CASSPRRGSYSNQPQHF. The CDR3 bases are TGTGCCAGCAGTCCCCGAAGGGGCAGCTATAGCAATCAGCCCCAGCATTTT. The chain couples TRBV28 to TRBJ1-5; a weak D match, TRBD1 (5 bases). This CDR3 is 17 amino acids long. The V end was cut by 5 bases, the J end by 0 bases, with 17 bases between. Germline assignment: CDR1 MDHEN and CDR2 SYDVKM.

This chain joins TRBV30 and TRBJ2-4; D remains ambiguous. The CDR3 spans 13 residues. Germline V lookup: CDR1 GTSNPN, CDR2 SVGIG (reference sequence). Trimming shortened V by 5 bases and J by 0 bases, and 8 bases separated the two germline ends. The CDR3 nucleotides are TGTGCCTGGGGTGCTCTAGCCAAAAACATTCAGTACTTC. This gives the protein CAWGALAKNIQYF. Using reference TRBV30 and TRBJ2-4 for the parts outside the CDR3, the full variable domain is SQTIHQWPATLVQPVGSPLSLECTVEGTSNPNLYWYRQAAGRGLQLLFYSVGIGQISSEVPQNLSASRPQDRQFILSSKKLLLSDSGFYLCAWGALAKNIQYFGAGTRLSVL.

The chain is built from TRBV6-1 and TRBJ1-1, with TRBD1 matching 9 bases. This CDR3 comprises 13 residues. Germline V gives CDR1 MNHNS, CDR2 SASEGT. Unmatched junction bases numbered 2, after V lost 6 bases and J lost 3 bases. CDR3 in DNA: TGTGCCAGCAGGGGACAGGGCTACACTGAAGCTTTCTTT. Translation gives CASRGQGYTEAFF.

The V call is TRBV28, the J call TRBJ2-7, with D possibly matching TRBD1 (7 bases). The length of the CDR3 is 16 residues. Looked up from germline, CDR1 is MDHEN and CDR2 is SYDVKM. V was cut by 6 bases and J by 3 bases, with 21 bases left in between. The CDR3 nucleotides read TGTGCCAGCAGCCTAGCGTCCCAGGGGGGTCGCTACGAGCAGTACTTC. Translating gives CASSLASQGGRYEQYF.

The V gene is TRBV27, the J gene TRBJ2-2; 8 bases map to TRBD1. CDR1 is MNHEY, CDR2 SMNVEV, per germline (reference sequence). This CDR3 has 14 residues. The ends lost 5 bases at V and 5 bases at J; junction bases unmatched: 4. CDR3 region: CASSPGQATGELFF. CDR3 coding DNA: TGTGCCAGCAGTCCGGGACAGGCGACCGGGGAGCTGTTTTTT.

V gene TRBV28 combines with J gene TRBJ2-7; D gene ambiguous. Germline V lookup: CDR1 MDHEN, CDR2 SYDVKM. The CDR3 length is 14 residues. Trimming took off 6 bases at V and 2 bases at J, with 14 bases between the two ends. The CDR3 DNA follows: TGTGCCAGCAGCCTGGTTGGCCCACCCTACGAGCAGTACTTC. It encodes CASSLVGPPYEQYF.

The chain has TRBV30 and TRBJ1-1; D not certain. Trimming removed 3 bases at V and 3 bases at J, with 8 bases between. Germline CDR1 reads GTSNPN; CDR2 reads SVGIG (reference sequence). CDR3 length: 12 residues. The CDR3 here is CAWRAADTEAFF. The CDR3 coding sequence is TGTGCCTGGAGAGCAGCGGACACTGAAGCTTTCTTT.

This chain uses TRBV7-2 with TRBJ2-7, with D possibly being TRBD1 (5 bases). This CDR3 contains 16 residues. V shed 1 base and J shed 3 bases, with 16 bases lying between them. Germline V gene sequence: CDR1 SGHTA, CDR2 FQGNSA. The CDR3 bases are TGTGCCAGCAGCTTAGTTAGTGGTACAGGCGACTACGAGCAGTACTTC. This encodes CASSLVSGTGDYEQYF.

This sequence joins TRBV4-3 and TRBJ1-3, with D possibly being TRBD1 (6 bases). V was cut by 3 bases and J by 4 bases, with 13 bases left in between. Looked up from germline, CDR1 is LGHNA and CDR2 is YSLEER. This CDR3 spans 15 amino acids. CDR3 DNA sequence: TGCGCCAGCAGCCACGATACAGGGTACGGAAACACCATATATTTT. The encoded protein is CASSHDTGYGNTIYF.

V gene TRBV6-6 combines with J gene TRBJ2-5; 8 bases line up with TRBD2. Per germline, CDR1 MNHNY and CDR2 SVGAGI (reference sequence). The CDR3 extends over 14 amino acids. Trimming at V came to 6 bases and at J to 5 bases, leaving 8 bases not matched to a gene. The DNA for the CDR3 is TGTGCCAGCAGCTTGGGACTAGTGGGGGAGACCCAGTACTTC. The encoded protein is CASSLGLVGETQYF.

This clone was seen a handful of times. V gene TRBV14 combines with J gene TRBJ2-7; tentative D call: TRBD1 (6 bases). The V gene lost 3 bases and the J gene lost 6 bases, with 12 bases spanning the gap. This CDR3 has 13 residues. Germline CDR1 reads SGHDN; CDR2 reads FVKESK. CDR3 DNA sequence: TGTGCCAGCAGCCATACAGGGTTTACCGAGCAGTACTTC. Amino acid sequence: CASSHTGFTEQYF.

The chain links TRBV28 to TRBJ1-2; TRBD1 matches 10 bases. Germline trimming cut 6 bases from V and 8 bases from J; bases unmatched to any gene: 6. The length of the CDR3 is 13 residues. The V gene's germline CDR1 is MDHEN and CDR2 SYDVKM. The CDR3 sequence: CASSPGTGAGYTF. In nucleotides, the CDR3 is TGTGCCAGCAGCCCCGGGACAGGGGCCGGCTACACCTTC.

The chain recombines TRBV6-6 with TRBJ1-5; a possible D gene is TRBD1 (5 bases). The V gene's germline CDR1 is MNHNY and CDR2 SVGAGI (reference sequence). The CDR3 is made up of 15 amino acids. Between the trimmed V and J ends, which lost 6 bases and 5 bases, there was a span of 17 bases. The CDR3 DNA sequence: TGTGCCAGCAGCGCCCGGGGGACCAGGGATCAGCCCCAGCATTTT. This gives the protein CASSARGTRDQPQHF.

V and J are TRBV11-2 and TRBJ1-1; 7 bases are a match to TRBD1. CDR3 length: 15 residues. Germline V gene lookup returns CDR1 SGHAT and CDR2 FQNNGV. V lost 5 bases to trimming and J lost 2 bases; unmatched junction nucleotides: 8. The CDR3 coding sequence is TGTGCCAGCAGCACGATACAGGGGAGAAACACTGAAGCTTTCTTT. Translated: CASSTIQGRNTEAFF.

The chain employs TRBV18 and TRBJ1-6; 8 bases are shared with TRBD1. This CDR3 region has 16 residues. The germline CDR1 and CDR2 sequences are KGHSH and LQKENI. Germline trimming cut 7 bases from V and 1 base from J; bases unmatched to any gene: 6. CDR3 in DNA: TGTGCCAGCTTTCGGACAGGGAGATCCTATAATTCACCCCTCCACTTT. It yields the protein CASFRTGRSYNSPLHF.

This clone was picked up a small number of times. The sample contains more than one DNA sequence encoding this CDR3. The chain has TRBV30 and TRBJ2-3, with 15 bases aligning to TRBD2. Per germline, CDR1 GTSNPN and CDR2 SVGIG (reference sequence). With 3 bases clipped from V and 2 bases from J, the junction kept 6 bases outside the gene matches. This CDR3 has 17 residues. CDR3 nucleotides: TGTGCCTGGAGCAAAGGACTAGCGGGGGGGGTCACAGATACGCAGTATTTT. Protein: CAWSKGLAGGVTDTQYF. Full variable domain (rest looked up from reference TRBV30 and TRBJ2-3): SQTIHQWPATLVQPVGSPLSLECTVEGTSNPNLYWYRQAAGRGLQLLFYSVGIGQISSEVPQNLSASRPQDRQFILSSKKLLLSDSGFYLCAWSKGLAGGVTDTQYFGPGTRLTVL.

This clone was observed a single time. V usage is TRBV6-5 and J usage is TRBJ2-3, with D perhaps TRBD1 (5 bases). The CDR3 has 13 amino acids. Germline-derived CDR1 and CDR2 are MNHEY and SVGAGI. V lost 5 bases and J lost 1, with 7 bases in between. CDR3 nucleotides: TGTGCCAGCAGTATAGGGGGCACAGATACGCAGTATTTT. It codes for CASSIGGTDTQYF.

The chain joins TRBV28 to TRBJ1-1; D gene ambiguous. The length of the CDR3 is 15 residues. Trimming shortened V by 2 bases and J by 0 bases, and 10 bases separated the two germline ends. Germline CDR1 reads MDHEN; CDR2 reads SYDVKM. The CDR3: CASSLGGRVNTEAFF. CDR3 DNA: TGTGCCAGCAGTTTAGGCGGGAGGGTGAACACTGAAGCTTTCTTT.

This clone has a handful of counts. In DNA form, the CDR3 reads TGTGCCAGCAGCTCGCCTCGGACAGGGAACACTGAAGCTTTCTTT. This sequence encodes CASSSPRTGNTEAFF. The chain links TRBV7-9 to TRBJ1-1; TRBD1 agrees at 7 bases. CDR3 length: 15 residues. Unmatched junction bases numbered 6, after V lost 4 bases and J lost 1 base. In germline, CDR1 is SEHNR, CDR2 FQNEAQ (reference sequence).